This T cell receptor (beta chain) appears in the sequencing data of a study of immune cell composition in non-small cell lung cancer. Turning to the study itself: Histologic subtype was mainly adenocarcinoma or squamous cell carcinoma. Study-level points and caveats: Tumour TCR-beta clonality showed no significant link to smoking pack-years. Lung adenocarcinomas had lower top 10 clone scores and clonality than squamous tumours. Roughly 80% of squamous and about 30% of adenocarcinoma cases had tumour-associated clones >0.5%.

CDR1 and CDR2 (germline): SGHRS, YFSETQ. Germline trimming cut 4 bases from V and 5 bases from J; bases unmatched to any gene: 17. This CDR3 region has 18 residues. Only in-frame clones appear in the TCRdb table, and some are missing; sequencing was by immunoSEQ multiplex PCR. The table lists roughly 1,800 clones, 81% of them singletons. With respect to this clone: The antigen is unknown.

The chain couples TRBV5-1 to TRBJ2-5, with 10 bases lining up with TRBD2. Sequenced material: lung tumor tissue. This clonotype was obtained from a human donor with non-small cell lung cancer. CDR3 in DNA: TGCGCCAGCAGCCGGACGCCGGGACTAGCGACGCCGGGGGAGACCCAGTACTTC. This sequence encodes CASSRTPGLATPGETQYF.